This paragraph reports one TCR beta chain. This sample was taken from a study of blood T cell repertoires in COVID-19. Study context: Both acute and convalescent COVID-19 samples were obtained from the United States, Italy and Spain.

The CDR3 loop spans 15 amino acids. The germline gives CDR1 SGHRS, CDR2 YFSETQ. V shed 3 bases and J shed 2 bases, with 14 bases lying between them. The authors' processing: Using reference gene primer amplification, nucleated cell counts were estimated. The method was immunoSEQ multiplex PCR; TCRdb's version includes in-frame clones alone and lacks a portion of them. That table furnishes V, J and clone size, whereas the DNA furnished D and trimming. The sample gives 95,000 or so clones, more than 80% of which show up once; about 24% is in the top ten. The chain couples TRBV5-1 to TRBJ1-2; D unclear. The TCR sequence derives from a human donor in a cohort sampled during active COVID-19. Sequenced: peripheral blood. The CDR3 region has the DNA TGCGCCAGCAGCTCCCTCTCGGGGATCAACTATGGCTACACCTTC. Its translation: CASSSLSGINYGYTF.